This TCR beta chain was retrieved from a study of beta chain features in type 1 diabetes. Study findings and constraints: TCRB rearrangement may or may not be influenced by HLA type; here this remained unresolved.

Expressed TCRB transcripts were sequenced, since all the RNA that had been isolated was reverse transcribed. Produced via immunoSEQ multiplex PCR; TCRdb's table is partial and in-frame only. The sample records 300,000 to 450,000 clones, around 13% being singletons. Germline values: CDR1 SGHTA, CDR2 FQGNSA. The CDR3 length is 13 residues. Deletions cut 3 bases from V and 4 bases from J, with 8 bases between. As concerns this clone: Its target is unknown. Distinct nucleotide sequences in the sample also encode this CDR3.

The sequencing sample was made of naive CD4+ T cells from blood. This receptor was taken from a man aged 18 to 35 in good health. The chain has TRBV7-2 and TRBJ2-3; D is perhaps TRBD1 (6 bases). CDR3 sequence: CASSLTGPDTQYF. The DNA for the CDR3 is TGTGCCAGCAGCTTGACAGGCCCAGATACGCAGTATTTT.